This T cell receptor beta chain is from a study of T-cell memory formation after mild COVID-19. Study-wide context: For the most part, TCR clusters were specific to one donor.

General observations from the study: Specificity for SARS-CoV-2 was not confirmed among the second-wave clones peaking on day 37. Shrinking CD4+ clones resided mostly in CM and EM, and CD8+ ones in EMRA.

This clonotype was seen repeatedly, ten times or more. Antigen: not known. The germline gives CDR1 SEHNR, CDR2 FQNEAQ (reference sequence). This CDR3 has 12 amino acids. V was clipped by 0 bases and J by 6 bases, with 3 bases between them. Researchers used 5'RACE with constant-segment primers to make TCR alpha and TCR beta cDNA libraries that carry sample barcodes and UMIs. TCRdb called the 5' RACE reads again in MiXCR, with one record for every CDR3 protein. This repertoire shows almost 550,000 distinct CDR3 sequences, roughly 22% found once; its top ten account for approximately 13%. This chain joins TRBV7-9 and TRBJ1-5, with no clear D. The receptor's source is an adult woman who had mild COVID-19 (a few samples of this study predate the infection). Cell type and time point are not known. The specimen was PBMCs or a T cell subset sorted from them (not recorded which). CDR3 nucleotides: TGTGCCAGCAGCTTAGCTGGTCAGCCCCAGCATTTT. Amino acid sequence: CASSLAGQPQHF.